This TCR beta chain came from a study of metastatic and nonmetastatic thyroid tumors. Whole-study context: Comparative analysis of repertoires was undertaken across blood and tumor or nodule tissue obtained from malignant and benign thyroid patients. Study findings and constraints: In both blood and tumor samples, TCR beta diversity was reported significantly higher for malignant than benign nodules.

This CDR3 is 14 amino acids long. Germline CDR1 and CDR2: MGHRA and YSYEKL. V gave up 0 bases and J gave up 0 bases, with 3 bases separating them. Thyroid surgery was performed in patients who had received no treatment beforehand. Per the authors' pipeline: Built for papillary thyroid cancer, a distant-metastasis classifier drew on CDR3 differences across clinicopathological groups. Via MiXCR, TCRdb re-called the PCR reads. It is TCRdb's table, rather than the study itself, that gives the V and J calls and clone size. This sample has tens of thousands of clones, with 15% to 20% found just once. This clone was seen ten or more times. Its antigen is still unknown.

The TCR was taken from a male donor with papillary thyroid cancer or a benign thyroid nodule (not recorded which). Some clones in this sample may be carry-over from other donors' samples. This chain joins TRBV4-1 and TRBJ1-5, with D unresolved. Input material: blood. Written as DNA, the CDR3 is TGCGCCAGCAGCCAAGATTCTAGCAATCAGCCCCAGCATTTT. This gives the protein CASSQDSSNQPQHF.